Listed below are T cell receptor beta chains from one sample, sequenced in a study of T cells in Graves' hyperthyroidism and ophthalmopathy. TCRdb recomputed calls from the multiplex PCR reads with MiXCR, one row per CDR3 protein. The table shows about 290,000 distinct CDR3 sequences, with approximately 15% occurring only once. The sequencing input was blood. All receptors derive from a woman aged 55-75 years with Graves' ophthalmopathy. CDR3s include the opening cysteine and the closing phenylalanine or tryptophan.

TRBJ1-1 | TRBV10-3 | CAISVGTMNTEAFF
TRBJ2-7 | TRBV27 | CASSSSGGPTYEQYF
TRBJ1-2 | TRBV2 | CKDGGYTF
TRBJ2-5 | TRBV5-1 | CASSAGQGQETQYF
TRBJ2-5 | TRBV5-8 | CASSLVRVHQETQYF
TRBJ1-5 | TRBV15 | CATSRDSRGLGQPQHF
TRBJ2-1 | TRBV3-1 | CASSPRSGAYNEQFF
TRBJ1-1 | TRBV6-6 | CASSYVSGINTEAFF
TRBJ2-5 | TRBV29-1 | CSVVIFTYQETQYF
TRBJ1-1 | TRBV20-1 | CSARIGGTGNKQAFF
TRBJ2-1 | TRBV5-1 | CASSFGRTSDEQFF
TRBJ1-5 | TRBV5-1 | CASRRVYRRRSNQPQHF
TRBJ1-6 | TRBV11-2 | CASSPWEGHSYNSPLHF
TRBJ2-2 | TRBV5-4 | CASGRGMGTGELFF
TRBJ2-7 | TRBV24-1 | CATSDQGAGTGDEQYF
TRBJ1-1 | TRBV5-1 | CASSLVPEAFEAFF
TRBJ2-3 | TRBV20-1 | CSAGVSGASTDTQYF
TRBJ2-1 | TRBV5-1 | CASSLGGTSYSYNEQFF
TRBJ2-1 | TRBV19 | CASSPVGGQYILRSYNEQFF
TRBJ1-2 | TRBV20-1 | CSARKDSRSYGYTF
TRBJ2-7 | TRBV27 | CASSLGLTGGYEQYF
TRBJ2-7 | TRBV4-2 | CASSQGNYEQYF
TRBJ2-3 | TRBV5-1 | CASSSGTFTDTQYF
TRBJ2-1 | TRBV7-9 | CASSGRSQNEQFF
TRBJ2-5 | TRBV7-2 | CASSLAGGVGGETQYF
TRBJ2-7 | TRBV28 | CASIADSSIPGEQYF
TRBJ2-3 | TRBV20-1 | CSARRDRDRRDSSTDTQYF
TRBJ1-1 | TRBV6-5 | CASSFQGAGTEAFF
TRBJ2-7 | TRBV4-2 | CASSQGEQRGRSYEQYF
TRBJ2-7 | TRBV20-1 | CSAKDRSSYEQYF
TRBJ1-6 | TRBV7-9 | CASSLGHRGQLGSPLHF